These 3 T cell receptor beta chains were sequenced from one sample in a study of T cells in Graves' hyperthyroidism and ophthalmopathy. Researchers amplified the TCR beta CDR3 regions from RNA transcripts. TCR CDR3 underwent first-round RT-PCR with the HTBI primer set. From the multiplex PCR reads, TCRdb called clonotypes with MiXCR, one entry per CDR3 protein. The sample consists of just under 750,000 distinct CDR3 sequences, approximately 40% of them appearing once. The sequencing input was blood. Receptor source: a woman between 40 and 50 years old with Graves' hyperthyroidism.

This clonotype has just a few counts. CDR3 nucleotides: TGTGCCAGCAGCTTAACAGCTTTCTTT. Its protein is CASSLTAFF. The chain recombines TRBV7-3 with TRBJ1-1; D uncertain. The V and J ends lost 0 bases and 10 bases respectively, with 0 bases between them. The germline V gene encodes CDR1 SGHTA and CDR2 FQGTGA. The CDR3 is 9 residues long.

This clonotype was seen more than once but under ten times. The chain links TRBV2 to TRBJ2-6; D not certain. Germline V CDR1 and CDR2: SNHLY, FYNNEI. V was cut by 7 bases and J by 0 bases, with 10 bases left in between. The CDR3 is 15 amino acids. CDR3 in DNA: TGTGCCAGCATAACTCAGCCCTCTGGGGCCAACGTCCTGACTTTC. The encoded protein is CASITQPSGANVLTF.

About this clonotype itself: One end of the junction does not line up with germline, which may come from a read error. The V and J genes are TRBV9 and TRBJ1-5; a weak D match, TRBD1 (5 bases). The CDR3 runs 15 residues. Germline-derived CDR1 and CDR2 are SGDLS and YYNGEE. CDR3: CASTVGVSGNQPQHF. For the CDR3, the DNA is TGTGCCAGCACCGTAGGGGTCAGTGGCAATCAGCCCCAGCATTTT.